These 23 T cell receptor beta chains share one sample of origin, sequenced in a study of blood T cell repertoires in COVID-19. Repertoires were generated with immunoSEQ multiplex PCR, while TCRdb's copy carries only in-frame clones and drops some. Of more than 200,000 clones in the sample, around nine tenths were seen once. Sequenced input: peripheral blood. The receptors originated from a woman aged 55-70 years with COVID-19, enrolled during active disease.

The chain employs TRBV27 and TRBJ2-7; TRBD1 might be the D (5 bases). Deletions cut 7 bases from V and 6 bases from J, with 22 bases between. Germline V gene data show CDR1 as MNHEY and CDR2 as SMNVEV (reference sequence). This CDR3 is built from 15 residues. CDR3 DNA sequence: TGTGCCAGCACCCCAAATGGCAGGGTGAGCAGCGAGCAGTACTTC. The encoded protein is CASTPNGRVSSEQYF.

The V gene is TRBV28, the J gene TRBJ1-2; D unclear. V was cut by 5 bases and J by 6 bases, with 16 bases left in between. Germline V gives CDR1 MDHEN, CDR2 SYDVKM. This CDR3 region has 14 residues. CDR3 DNA sequence: TGTGCCAGCAGTCTTCTAGGAGGGTGGCATGGCTACACCTTC. The encoded protein is CASSLLGGWHGYTF.

The chain joins TRBV11-2 to TRBJ1-6; tentative D call: TRBD1 (6 bases). Germline values: CDR1 SGHAT, CDR2 FQNNGV. Trimming shortened V by 3 bases and J by 8 bases, and 14 bases separated the two germline ends. CDR3 length: 15 residues. The CDR3: CASSFAGDNDSPLHF. As DNA, the CDR3 is TGTGCCAGCAGCTTTGCAGGGGATAATGATTCACCCCTCCACTTT.

The V gene is TRBV20-1, the J gene TRBJ2-7, with TRBD2 as a possible D gene (6 bases). V gave up 6 bases and J gave up 3 bases, with 9 bases separating them. The V gene's germline CDR1 is DFQATT and CDR2 SNEGSKA (reference sequence). The length of the CDR3 is 11 residues. The CDR3 sequence: CSAHSGYEQYF. CDR3 nucleotide sequence: TGCAGTGCCCATAGCGGCTACGAGCAGTACTTC.

The chain uses TRBV18 and TRBJ2-1; 12 bases agree with TRBD1. The V gene's germline CDR1 is KGHSH and CDR2 LQKENI. There are 15 residues in the CDR3. Unmatched junction bases numbered 1, after V lost 2 bases and J lost 5 bases. CDR3 loop: CASSPGTGGNNEQFF. The CDR3 nucleotides are TGTGCCAGCTCACCAGGGACAGGGGGCAACAATGAGCAGTTCTTC. The variable domain in full, with the rest retrieved from reference TRBV18 and TRBJ2-1, is NAGVMQNPRHLVRRRGQEARLRCSPMKGHSHVYWYRQLPEEGLKFMVYLQKENIIDESGMPKERFSAEFPKEGPSILRIQQVVRGDSAAYFCASSPGTGGNNEQFFGPGTRLTVL.

This rearrangement joins TRBV24-1 to TRBJ2-1, with TRBD2 identical over 14 bases. The CDR3 has 16 residues. Germline CDR1 and CDR2: KGHDR and SFDVKD. Trimming cost V 4 bases and J 10 bases; bases outside gene matches: 8. The CDR3: CATSEPGLAGVGEQFF. The CDR3 coding sequence is TGTGCCACCAGTGAGCCGGGACTAGCGGGAGTCGGGGAGCAGTTCTTC.

About this clone: The sample contains more than one DNA sequence encoding this CDR3. The rearrangement links TRBV27 to TRBJ1-5; weak D call: TRBD1 (6 bases). The V end lost 3 bases, the J end lost 2 bases, and 11 bases lay between the germline ends. The CDR3 runs 15 residues. Germline V gives CDR1 MNHEY, CDR2 SMNVEV (reference sequence). As DNA, the CDR3 is TGTGCCAGCAGTTTGGCGGGGGGCCGCAATCAGCCCCAGCATTTT. Protein: CASSLAGGRNQPQHF.

The CDR3 spells CASSYSHRVPSSYNEQFF. Written as DNA, the CDR3 is TGTGCCAGCAGTTACTCCCATCGAGTCCCGAGCTCCTACAATGAGCAGTTCTTC. The chain recombines TRBV6-2 or TRBV6-3 with TRBJ2-1; D uncertain. There are 18 residues in the CDR3. The germline CDR1 and CDR2 sequences are MNHEY and SVGEGT. Trimming shortened V by 0 bases and J by 0 bases, and 15 bases separated the two germline ends.

The chain employs TRBV7-6 and TRBJ1-1; 11 bases line up with TRBD1. Trimming took 5 bases from V and 5 from J; bases not matched to a gene: 4. The CDR3 is made up of 14 amino acids. Per the germline V gene, CDR1 is SGHVS and CDR2 is FNYEAQ. For the CDR3, the DNA is TGTGCCAGCAGCGTCCGGGACAGGGGGACTGAAGCTTTCTTT. It translates to CASSVRDRGTEAFF.

Only one count was recorded for this clone. Its ends do not fully match the called genes, so a read error is possible. V usage is TRBV12-3 or TRBV12-4 and J usage is TRBJ1-1, with D perhaps TRBD1 (5 bases). The CDR3 is 13 amino acids. CDR3 DNA sequence: TGTGCCAGCAGCTTAGGTAAGGGGCGTCTAGCTTTCTTT. Residues: CASSLGKGRLAFF.

This chain links TRBV25-1 with TRBJ2-7, with 10 positions matching TRBD1. CDR1 and CDR2 from the germline V gene are MGHDK and SYGVNS. V was pared by 6 bases and J by 1 base, with 3 bases of the junction left unmatched. The CDR3 spans 14 residues. CDR3 sequence (DNA): TGTGCCAGCAGAGGGGACAGGGGATCCTACGAGCAGTACTTC. Translating it yields CASRGDRGSYEQYF.

This clone has a count of ten or more. CDR3 bases: TGTGCCAGTAGTATTGTGTGGACAGGGGGTCAGCCCCAGCATTTT. It encodes CASSIVWTGGQPQHF. The chain employs TRBV19 and TRBJ1-5; 10 bases fit TRBD1. CDR3 size: 15 residues. Losses at the gene ends were 3 bases for V and 6 bases for J; bases not matched to a gene: 5. Germline-derived CDR1 and CDR2 are LNHDA and SQIVND (reference sequence).

This chain links TRBV5-6 with TRBJ2-2, with D possibly matching TRBD2 (6 bases). V lost 1 base to trimming and J lost 4 bases, with 17 bases between them. Germline V gives CDR1 SGHDT, CDR2 YYEEEE. CDR3 size: 17 residues. CDR3 in DNA: TGTGCCAGCAGCTTGAAGGTCGCCGGGAGCGGCACCGGGGAGCTGTTTTTT. Translation gives CASSLKVAGSGTGELFF.

V gene TRBV6-5 combines with J gene TRBJ1-1, with TRBD1 matching over 8 bases. The CDR3 runs 14 residues. Trimming cost V 5 bases and J 6 bases; bases outside gene matches: 8. Germline loops: CDR1 MNHEY, CDR2 SVGAGI. CDR3 loop: CASSRQGYGSEAFF. CDR3 bases: TGTGCCAGCAGTCGACAGGGGTACGGCTCTGAAGCTTTCTTT.

The CDR3 DNA follows: TGTGCCAGCAGCTTAGGACTAGCGGGAACCCACCAAGAGACCCAGTACTTC. Its translation is CASSLGLAGTHQETQYF. J is TRBJ2-5 and V is TRBV7-3, with 12 bases aligning to TRBD2. This CDR3 region has 17 residues. The ends lost 2 bases at V and 0 bases at J; junction bases unmatched: 4. Germline V gene sequence: CDR1 SGHTA, CDR2 FQGTGA. Full variable domain (missing parts from reference TRBV7-3 and TRBJ2-5): GAGVSQTPSNKVTEKGKYVELRCDPISGHTALYWYRQSLGQGPEFLIYFQGTGAADDSGLPNDRFFAVRPEGSVSTLKIQRTERGDSAVYLCASSLGLAGTHQETQYFGPGTRLLVL.

In its sample, this clone was seen once. The V and J genes are TRBV6-5 and TRBJ1-3; D is possibly TRBD1 (5 bases). Per the germline V gene, CDR1 is MNHEY and CDR2 is SVGAGI. Trimming took 6 bases from V and 2 from J, leaving 8 bases between them. The CDR3 is made up of 13 amino acids. CDR3 coding DNA: TGTGCCAGCAGCCCAGGGACTGGAAACACCATATATTTT. This encodes CASSPGTGNTIYF.

The chain has TRBV7-2 and TRBJ1-5, with 9 nucleotides matching TRBD1. This CDR3 has 14 amino acids. Germline lookup yields CDR1 SGHTA and CDR2 FQGNSA. Unmatched junction bases numbered 7, after V lost 6 bases and J lost 7 bases. CDR3 in amino acids: CASSFTGGRQPQHF. The CDR3 DNA is TGTGCCAGCAGTTTTACAGGGGGCCGACAGCCCCAGCATTTT.

The V call is TRBV19, the J call TRBJ1-4; no clear D gene. V was shortened by 5 bases and J by 15 bases, with 25 bases between the two germline ends. Germline V lookup: CDR1 LNHDA, CDR2 SQIVND (reference sequence). This CDR3 is built from 15 residues. The chain's CDR3 is CASSVPSGRMNEVFF. The CDR3 DNA sequence: TGTGCCAGTAGTGTGCCATCGGGAAGAATGAATGAGGTGTTTTTT.

The J gene is TRBJ1-6, the V gene TRBV6-5, with TRBD1 matching 9 bases. Trimming at V came to 5 bases and at J to 8 bases, leaving 4 bases not matched to a gene. CDR1 is MNHEY and CDR2 is SVGAGI in the germline V gene. The CDR3 is made up of 14 amino acids. The CDR3 nucleotides read TGTGCCAGCAGTCCCCGGGACAGGGATTCACCCCTCCACTTT. This translates into CASSPRDRDSPLHF.

This chain links TRBV7-3 with TRBJ1-1; D is unresolved. This CDR3 region has 15 residues. Germline CDR1 reads SGHTA; CDR2 reads FQGTGA. Trimming took off 5 bases at V and 2 bases at J, with 15 bases between the two ends. In DNA form, the CDR3 reads TGTGCCAGCAGCCCCCCTAAGAGACAAAACACTGAAGCTTTCTTT. Translation gives CASSPPKRQNTEAFF.

This rearrangement joins TRBV27 to TRBJ2-3, with TRBD2 matching 7 bases. Germline V lookup: CDR1 MNHEY, CDR2 SMNVEV (reference sequence). V was clipped by 1 base and J by 5 bases; unmatched bases: 9. There are 16 residues in the CDR3. The CDR3 loop reads CASSLLGGREGDTQYF. The CDR3 coding sequence is TGTGCCAGCAGTTTATTAGGTGGGAGGGAGGGAGATACGCAGTATTTT.

V is TRBV3-1 (or the pseudogene TRBV3-2) and J is TRBJ2-1; maybe TRBD2 (5 bases). Germline loops: CDR1 LGHDT, CDR2 YNNKEL (reference sequence). V lost 1 base and J lost 7, with 11 bases in between. The CDR3 is 14 amino acids. Here the CDR3 reads CASSQAVALNEQFF. CDR3 DNA sequence: TGTGCCAGCAGCCAAGCGGTAGCGTTAAATGAGCAGTTCTTC.

The V call is TRBV6-7, the J call TRBJ2-3, with 9 bases aligning to TRBD2. TRBV6-7 is an ORF for which the function is uncertain. After removal of 5 bases from V and 1 base from J, the junction contained 28 bases not matched to a gene. The CDR3 is made up of 23 amino acids. CDR3 loop: CASSPREGVTYRGGAKGTDTQYF. Written as DNA, the CDR3 is TGTGCCAGCAGTCCCAGGGAGGGAGTTACTTACCGCGGGGGGGCGAAGGGCACAGATACGCAGTATTTT.